This entry lists 29 T cell receptor beta chains sequenced from one sample in a study of shared clonotypes between healthy human individuals. Terminally differentiated effector memory CD45RA+ cells were left out of the naive CD8 fraction, which was CD45RO-negative and positively selected for CCR7. The repertoire was sequenced with immunoSEQ multiplex PCR; TCRdb's copy has only in-frame clones and lacks some. Among 1.5 million to 2.5 million clones listed, about 95% were seen once. Sample: naive CD8+ T cells sorted from blood. The source is a man younger than 30 in good health.

In nucleotides, the CDR3 is TGTGCCAGCAGCCAACCCCCGATTGGGACAGGGGCCCACGAGCAGTACTTC. This codes for CASSQPPIGTGAHEQYF. The V call is TRBV14, the J call TRBJ2-7, with 10 bases that match TRBD1. The germline V gene has CDR1 SGHDN and CDR2 FVKESK. After removal of 2 bases from V and 5 bases from J, the junction contained 12 bases not matched to a gene. The length of the CDR3 is 17 residues.

The rearrangement uses TRBV19 and TRBJ1-2; tentatively, D is TRBD1 (6 bases). Trimming removed 0 bases from V and 7 bases from J, with 18 bases in between. Germline assignment: CDR1 LNHDA and CDR2 SQIVND (reference sequence). The CDR3 spans 16 residues. CDR3 bases: TGTGCCAGTAGTATAGATCTTTCCGGACAGTACTGTGGCTACACCTTC. It specifies CASSIDLSGQYCGYTF.

The chain combines TRBV2 with TRBJ2-4, with 11 bases matching TRBD2. This CDR3 contains 16 residues. In germline, CDR1 is SNHLY, CDR2 FYNNEI. The V segment lost 4 bases and the J segment 7 bases; nucleotides outside the gene matches: 9. The CDR3: CASSVLAGGPDNIQYF. CDR3 in DNA: TGTGCCAGCAGTGTCCTAGCGGGAGGCCCGGACAACATTCAGTACTTC.

This rearrangement joins TRBV28 to TRBJ2-7; D gene uncertain. V lost 4 bases and J 12 bases, leaving 16 bases between the germline ends. Per germline, CDR1 MDHEN and CDR2 SYDVKM. The CDR3 has 12 amino acids. The CDR3 region has the DNA TGTGCCAGCAGTTCCCCGCCGTCTGACTGGTACTTC. Translation gives CASSSPPSDWYF.

This sequence joins TRBV28 and TRBJ1-1, with a weak D call TRBD1 (6 bases). The germline V gene encodes CDR1 MDHEN and CDR2 SYDVKM. This CDR3 is built from 14 residues. Trimming stripped 3 bases from V and 7 bases from J, with 15 bases between. The DNA for the CDR3 is TGTGCCAGCAGTTTTCTTGGGACATCAGGTGAAGCTTTCTTT. As protein: CASSFLGTSGEAFF.

This rearrangement joins TRBV6-5 to TRBJ1-5; the match to TRBD1 covers 7 bases. The CDR3 sequence is 15 residues long. V lost 5 bases, J lost 5 bases, and 9 bases stayed unmatched. In germline, CDR1 is MNHEY, CDR2 SVGAGI. Here the CDR3 reads CASSPTYTGDQPQHF. As DNA, the CDR3 is TGTGCCAGCAGTCCTACCTATACAGGGGATCAGCCCCAGCATTTT.

V usage is TRBV2 and J usage is TRBJ2-7; 11 bases line up with TRBD1. V trimming: 7 bases; J trimming: 0 bases; junction bases outside the gene matches: 8. Germline CDR1 reads SNHLY; CDR2 reads FYNNEI. CDR3 length: 16 amino acids. CDR3 sequence reads: CASNYGQGASSYEQYF. The CDR3 nucleotides are TGTGCCAGCAACTATGGACAGGGGGCCTCCTCCTACGAGCAGTACTTC. The whole variable domain, filled in from reference TRBV2 and TRBJ2-7, reads EPEVTQTPSHQVTQMGQEVILRCVPISNHLYFYWYRQILGQKVEFLVSFYNNEISEKSEIFDDQFSVERPDGSNFTLKIRSTKLEDSAMYFCASNYGQGASSYEQYFGPGTRLTVT.

The chain uses TRBV27 and TRBJ2-7, with D uncertain. CDR3 length equals 15 residues. Per germline, CDR1 MNHEY and CDR2 SMNVEV (reference sequence). Trimming cost V 5 bases and J 0 bases, with 14 bases left between them. The CDR3 protein is CASSPSTYSSYEQYF. CDR3 coding DNA: TGTGCCAGCAGTCCCAGTACCTATAGCTCCTACGAGCAGTACTTC.

J is TRBJ2-5 and V is TRBV5-3; 11 bases are a match to TRBD2. TRBV5-3 is recorded as an ORF, its role being uncertain. With 0 bases clipped from V and 5 bases from J, the junction kept 3 bases outside the gene matches. The CDR3 is 15 residues long. In nucleotides, the CDR3 is TGTGCCAGAAGCTTGGCTAGCGGGGGGCCCGAGACCCAGTACTTC. Protein: CARSLASGGPETQYF.

This sequence joins TRBV4-1 and TRBJ1-3; 7 positions match TRBD1. The CDR3 contains 17 residues. Germline assignment: CDR1 MGHRA and CDR2 YSYEKL. V shed 3 bases, J shed 2 bases, and the junction held 10 bases outside the gene matches. The CDR3 loop reads CASSQQNTGETGNTIYF. CDR3 coding DNA: TGCGCCAGCAGCCAGCAGAACACAGGGGAAACTGGAAACACCATATATTTT.

This chain connects TRBV5-8 to TRBJ1-2; D is unresolved. The V end lost 2 bases, the J end lost 2 bases, and 13 bases lay between the germline ends. The germline V gene encodes CDR1 SGHTS and CDR2 YDEGEE. This CDR3 has 15 residues. CDR3 sequence (DNA): TGTGCCAGCAGCTTTAGAACATACTTAAACTATGGCTACACCTTC. Translating gives CASSFRTYLNYGYTF.

V is TRBV7-9 and J is TRBJ2-7; D is perhaps TRBD1 (5 bases). The CDR3 runs 16 residues. Germline V gives CDR1 SEHNR, CDR2 FQNEAQ (reference sequence). Between the trimmed V and J ends, which lost 4 bases and 0 bases, there was a span of 16 bases. DNA of the CDR3: TGTGCCAGCAGCTCCTTAGACAGTGGTTTCTCCTACGAGCAGTACTTC. This encodes CASSSLDSGFSYEQYF. Combining the CDR3 with reference TRBV7-9 and TRBJ2-7 gives the whole variable domain DTGVSQNPRHKITKRGQNVTFRCDPISEHNRLYWYRQTLGQGPEFLTYFQNEAQLEKSRLLSDRFSAERPKGSFSTLEIQRTEQGDSAMYLCASSSLDSGFSYEQYFGPGTRLTVT.

As regards this clone: The same CDR3 also results from other DNA sequences found in this sample. This chain uses TRBV27 with TRBJ2-5; 16 nucleotides align to TRBD2. V lost 4 bases and J lost 5; bases outside the gene matches: 4. The CDR3 length is 16 residues. Looked up from germline, CDR1 is MNHEY and CDR2 is SMNVEV (reference sequence). The CDR3 DNA follows: TGTGCCAGCAGTTGGGGACTAGCGGGGGGGCCTGAGACCCAGTACTTC. Its protein product is CASSWGLAGGPETQYF.

This chain joins TRBV7-9 and TRBJ2-5, with unresolved D. Germline V lookup: CDR1 SEHNR, CDR2 FQNEAQ (reference sequence). The CDR3 runs to 16 residues. V lost 4 bases and J 1 base, leaving 16 bases between the germline ends. This CDR3 reads CASSWQFGIGQETQYF. The CDR3 DNA sequence: TGTGCCAGCAGCTGGCAGTTTGGAATTGGCCAAGAGACCCAGTACTTC.

J is TRBJ1-6 and V is TRBV4-1; perhaps TRBD1 as D (6 bases). The V end lost 0 bases, the J end lost 7 bases, and 13 bases lay between the germline ends. Germline V gene sequence: CDR1 MGHRA, CDR2 YSYEKL. There are 16 residues in the CDR3. The CDR3 is CASSQEPSQGNSPLHF. For the CDR3, the DNA is TGCGCCAGCAGCCAAGAACCCTCACAGGGAAATTCACCCCTCCACTTT.

Here the CDR3 reads CASSEARSQAYEQYF. CDR3 DNA sequence: TGTGCCAGCAGTGAAGCGCGTAGCCAAGCCTACGAGCAGTACTTC. The chain links TRBV2 to TRBJ2-7; D unresolved. The CDR3 covers 15 residues. The germline gives CDR1 SNHLY, CDR2 FYNNEI. The V end was cut by 0 bases, the J end by 2 bases, with 11 bases between.

The chain recombines TRBV7-6 with TRBJ2-7; TRBD1 aligns across 8 bases. Per germline, CDR1 SGHVS and CDR2 FNYEAQ. This CDR3 region has 15 residues. V shed 2 bases and J 0 bases; nucleotides not matched to a gene: 3. The CDR3 nucleotides read TGTGCCAGCAGCTTATTGGGGACAGGCTCCTACGAGCAGTACTTC. It yields the protein CASSLLGTGSYEQYF.

The rearrangement uses TRBV15 and TRBJ1-2; D is possibly TRBD1 (5 bases). Germline assignment: CDR1 LNHNV and CDR2 YYDKDF (reference sequence). V was shortened by 0 bases and J by 8 bases, with 16 bases between the two germline ends. There are 15 residues in the CDR3. CDR3 loop: CATSRDLGQGVGYTF. The CDR3 DNA sequence: TGTGCCACCAGCAGAGATCTGGGGCAGGGTGTCGGCTACACCTTC. Using reference TRBV15 and TRBJ1-2 for the parts outside the CDR3, the full variable domain is DAMVIQNPRYQVTQFGKPVTLSCSQTLNHNVMYWYQQKSSQAPKLLFHYYDKDFNNEADTPDNFQSRRPNTSFCFLDIRSPGLGDTAMYLCATSRDLGQGVGYTFGSGTRLTVV.

In DNA, the CDR3 is TGTGCCAGCAGCGGAAACGGCGAGCAGTACTTC. It translates to CASSGNGEQYF. The chain is built from TRBV14 and TRBJ2-7; D uncertain. Germline lookup yields CDR1 SGHDN and CDR2 FVKESK. V was cut by 5 bases and J by 6 bases, with 8 bases left in between. This CDR3 region has 11 residues.

V is TRBV7-6 and J is TRBJ2-1; TRBD2 matches 8 bases. CDR3 length: 15 residues. V was pared by 3 bases and J by 11 bases, with 12 bases of the junction left unmatched. CDR1 and CDR2 from the germline V gene are SGHVS and FNYEAQ. The chain's CDR3 is CASSLGWGAGEKQFF. The CDR3 bases are TGTGCCAGCAGCTTGGGCTGGGGAGCGGGAGAAAAGCAGTTCTTC.

In regard to this clone: Different DNA sequences within this sample yield the same CDR3. This rearrangement joins TRBV29-1 to TRBJ2-2; the D gene is possibly TRBD2 (6 bases). Germline CDR1 reads SQVTM; CDR2 reads ANQGSEA. The CDR3 has 13 residues. Trimming shortened V by 4 bases and J by 4 bases, and 10 bases separated the two germline ends. The CDR3 protein is CSVVGRGTGELFF. In nucleotides, the CDR3 is TGCAGCGTTGTCGGGCGGGGCACCGGGGAGCTGTTTTTT.

The chain employs TRBV29-1 and TRBJ2-3; a weak D match, TRBD2 (5 bases). Germline V CDR1 and CDR2: SQVTM, ANQGSEA. This CDR3 region has 14 residues. Trimming shortened V by 4 bases and J by 1 base, and 12 bases separated the two germline ends. The chain's CDR3 is CSVGRAERTDTQYF. CDR3 sequence (DNA): TGCAGCGTTGGGAGAGCGGAGCGCACAGATACGCAGTATTTT.

With regard to this clone: Different DNA sequences within this sample yield the same CDR3. CDR3 protein: CASSLRQANTEAFF. CDR3 sequence (DNA): TGTGCCAGCAGTTTACGACAGGCGAACACTGAAGCTTTCTTT. The genes are TRBV27 and TRBJ1-1; a possible D gene is TRBD1 (6 bases). The CDR3 is made up of 14 amino acids. With 2 bases removed from V and 1 base from J, the gap between germline ends came to 8 bases. Germline-derived CDR1 and CDR2 are MNHEY and SMNVEV (reference sequence).

The CDR3 loop reads CASSGVGYYGYTF. For the CDR3, the DNA is TGTGCCAGCAGTGGCGTGGGCTACTATGGCTACACCTTC. The chain uses TRBV25-1 and TRBJ1-2; D gene uncertain. Germline loops: CDR1 MGHDK, CDR2 SYGVNS. Trimming shortened V by 4 bases and J by 3 bases, and 9 bases separated the two germline ends. CDR3 length: 13 residues.

The DNA for the CDR3 is TGTGCCAGCAGCTTAGAGGGCGGGGTCACTGAAGCTTTCTTT. This encodes CASSLEGGVTEAFF. The chain is built from TRBV7-6 and TRBJ1-1; D gene uncertain. The germline gives CDR1 SGHVS, CDR2 FNYEAQ. V was clipped by 1 base and J by 4 bases, with 10 bases between them. The CDR3 length is 14 residues.

The CDR3 here is CASSLKGLAGGNSYEQYF. As DNA, the CDR3 is TGTGCCAGCAGTTTAAAGGGACTAGCGGGGGGCAACTCCTACGAGCAGTACTTC. V is TRBV27 and J is TRBJ2-7, with 15 bases that match TRBD2. V lost 2 bases, J lost 0 bases, and 5 bases stayed unmatched. From germline, CDR1 is MNHEY and CDR2 SMNVEV (reference sequence). CDR3 size: 18 residues.

The chain is built from TRBV4-1 and TRBJ2-3; no clear D gene. In germline, CDR1 is MGHRA, CDR2 YSYEKL. Trimming removed 2 bases at V and 0 bases at J, with 15 bases between. CDR3 length: 17 residues. This CDR3 is CASSQSPAISSTDTQYF. CDR3 in DNA: TGCGCCAGCAGCCAAAGTCCGGCCATATCTAGCACAGATACGCAGTATTTT.

CDR3 bases: TGTGCCAGCAGTGAAGCATTTTGGGGGGGGTCTCTCAGATCATACGAGCAGTACTTC. Translation gives CASSEAFWGGSLRSYEQYF. The chain links TRBV2 to TRBJ2-7; 7 nucleotides match TRBD2. The junction had 18 bases not matched to a gene; V was cut back by 0 bases and J by 4 bases. The V gene's germline CDR1 is SNHLY and CDR2 FYNNEI. The CDR3 sequence is 19 residues long.

The rearrangement joins TRBV29-1 to TRBJ2-7; TRBD1 agrees at 9 bases. The CDR3 runs to 12 residues. The germline CDR1 and CDR2 sequences are SQVTM and ANQGSEA. V trimming: 7 bases; J trimming: 4 bases; junction bases outside the gene matches: 5. The CDR3 nucleotides read TGCAGCGCCTGGACAGGGGCGTACGAGCAGTACTTC. Translation gives CSAWTGAYEQYF.